The 21 T cell receptor beta chains presented below share a single source sample, sequenced in a study of blood T cell repertoires in COVID-19. Repertoires were generated with immunoSEQ multiplex PCR, while TCRdb's copy carries only in-frame clones and drops some. Of about 140,000 clones listed, over 70% are singletons. Material for sequencing was PBMCs or T cells enriched from blood (not recorded which). Receptors originate from a man between 60 and 75 years old who had recovered from COVID-19.

This sequence joins TRBV18 and TRBJ2-5, with D possibly being TRBD1 (6 bases). Looked up from germline, CDR1 is KGHSH and CDR2 is LQKENI. The CDR3 contains 15 residues. V was pared by 1 base and J by 5 bases, with 14 bases between. CDR3 in amino acids: CASSPLGQQRETQYF. The CDR3 DNA sequence: TGTGCCAGCTCACCACTGGGACAACAGAGGGAGACCCAGTACTTC.

The V call is TRBV6-9, the J call TRBJ1-2; 9 positions match TRBD1. Germline trimming cut 3 bases from V and 7 bases from J; bases unmatched to any gene: 6. Germline CDR1 and CDR2: MNHGY and SVAAGI. The CDR3 consists of 14 residues. Here the CDR3 reads CASSYGDRVPGYTF. The DNA of the CDR3 is TGTGCCAGCAGTTACGGGGACAGGGTACCTGGCTACACCTTC.

The V call is TRBV9, the J call TRBJ1-5; TRBD1 aligns across 8 bases. J gave up 11 bases and V 4 bases, and 11 bases lay outside the gene matches. Looked up from germline, CDR1 is SGDLS and CDR2 is YYNGEE. The CDR3 runs to 14 residues. The CDR3 sequence: CASSSGQGGPTQHF. Here the CDR3 DNA reads TGTGCCAGCAGCTCCGGACAGGGAGGGCCAACCCAGCATTTT.

The chain has TRBV11-2 and TRBJ2-7; 10 bases map to TRBD1. Germline-derived CDR1 and CDR2 are SGHAT and FQNNGV. This CDR3 spans 15 amino acids. Trimming at V came to 4 bases and at J to 4 bases, leaving 7 bases not matched to a gene. The CDR3: CASSSIPGQGYEQYF. Here the CDR3 DNA reads TGTGCCAGCAGCTCAATACCGGGACAGGGGTACGAGCAGTACTTC.

The gene calls are TRBV6-1 and TRBJ1-6, with 7 positions matching TRBD1. Unmatched junction bases numbered 4, after V lost 3 bases and J lost 11 bases. In germline, CDR1 is MNHNS, CDR2 SASEGT. The CDR3 has 13 residues. The CDR3 here is CASSERGPTPLHF. The CDR3 DNA reads as TGTGCCAGCAGTGAGAGGGGGCCGACACCCCTCCACTTT.

The chain carries TRBV7-2 and TRBJ2-2; 10 bases are a match to TRBD2. V was clipped by 1 base and J by 6 bases; unmatched bases: 8. CDR3 length equals 17 residues. Germline V gene data show CDR1 as SGHTA and CDR2 as FQGNSA. The CDR3 nucleotides are TGTGCCAGCAGCTTAGTTCGGCTAGCGGGAGAGGCCGGGGAGCTGTTTTTT. Residues: CASSLVRLAGEAGELFF.

This clone was recorded only once. The chain couples TRBV2 to TRBJ2-7; TRBD1 is a possible D gene (6 bases). This CDR3 has 13 residues. Trimming stripped 6 bases from V and 2 bases from J, with 11 bases between. Per the germline V gene, CDR1 is SNHLY and CDR2 is FYNNEI. In nucleotides, the CDR3 is TGTGCCAGCAGAAGACAGGACACCTACGAGCAGTACTTC. This sequence encodes CASRRQDTYEQYF.

V usage is TRBV7-3 and J usage is TRBJ2-1; D is perhaps TRBD2 (6 bases). The CDR3 runs 15 residues. The germline V gene encodes CDR1 SGHTA and CDR2 FQGTGA. V lost 5 bases and J lost 2, with 13 bases in between. The CDR3 bases are TGTGCCAGCAGCCTCCTTGGCGGGACCTACAATGAGCAGTTCTTC. Translated, it gives CASSLLGGTYNEQFF.

The chain links TRBV5-5 to TRBJ1-3, with a tentative D call TRBD1 (6 bases). Deletions cut 0 bases from V and 0 bases from J, with 16 bases between. Germline CDR1 and CDR2: SGHKS and YYEKEE (reference sequence). The CDR3 has 18 amino acids. The CDR3, as DNA: TGTGCCAGCAGCTTGGAACAGGGCTTACGAAACTCTGGAAACACCATATATTTT. Its protein is CASSLEQGLRNSGNTIYF. The whole variable domain, filled in from reference TRBV5-5 and TRBJ1-3, reads DAGVTQSPTHLIKTRGQQVTLRCSPISGHKSVSWYQQVLGQGPQFIFQYYEKEERGRGNFPDRFSARQFPNYSSELNVNALLLGDSALYLCASSLEQGLRNSGNTIYFGEGSWLTVV.

The gene calls are TRBV7-7 and TRBJ2-2; D gene ambiguous. The CDR3 length is 12 residues. V dropped 10 bases and J dropped 6 bases, with 12 bases sitting between them. From germline, CDR1 is SSHAT and CDR2 FNYEAQ (reference sequence). The CDR3 sequence: CAILRSPGELFF. The CDR3 nucleotides read TGTGCCATCCTTAGATCGCCCGGGGAGCTGTTTTTT.

The CDR3 is CASSQNTDTQYF. The CDR3 DNA follows: TGTGCCAGCAGCCAAAATACAGATACGCAGTATTTT. J is TRBJ2-3 and V is TRBV5-5; D not certain. This CDR3 has 12 residues. Trimming shortened V by 4 bases and J by 3 bases, and 6 bases separated the two germline ends. In germline, CDR1 is SGHKS, CDR2 YYEKEE (reference sequence).

The V call is TRBV7-6, the J call TRBJ2-2, with TRBD2 matching over 11 bases. The CDR3 totals 18 residues. Germline lookup yields CDR1 SGHVS and CDR2 FNYEAQ. After removal of 5 bases from V and 3 bases from J, the junction contained 11 bases not matched to a gene. The CDR3 DNA is TGTGCCAGCAGCACCAGACTAGCGGGATTTGGGTACACCGGGGAGCTGTTTTTT. It specifies CASSTRLAGFGYTGELFF. The full variable domain, with the rest looked up from reference TRBV7-6 and TRBJ2-2, is GAGVSQSPRYKVTKRGQDVALRCDPISGHVSLYWYRQALGQGPEFLTYFNYEAQQDKSGLPNDRFSAERPEGSISTLTIQRTEQRDSAMYRCASSTRLAGFGYTGELFFGEGSRLTVL.

This sequence joins TRBV18 and TRBJ2-2, with a weak D call TRBD1 (5 bases). Looked up from germline, CDR1 is KGHSH and CDR2 is LQKENI. The CDR3 loop spans 15 amino acids. Trimming shortened V by 4 bases and J by 2 bases, and 11 bases separated the two germline ends. The CDR3 DNA reads TGTGCCAGCTCACGAAGGGGCGACAACACCGGGGAGCTGTTTTTT. Protein product: CASSRRGDNTGELFF.

J is TRBJ1-2 and V is TRBV23-1; D is uncertain. TRBV23-1 is filed as an ORF, its function uncertain. V gave up 3 bases and J gave up 5 bases, with 13 bases separating them. This CDR3 has 14 amino acids. The CDR3 DNA reads TGCGCCAGCAGTCACCCTACAGAGACGTATGGCTACACCTTC. This translates into CASSHPTETYGYTF.

V usage is TRBV28 and J usage is TRBJ2-7, with 9 bases aligning to TRBD1. Per germline, CDR1 MDHEN and CDR2 SYDVKM. The CDR3 has 13 residues. V dropped 6 bases and J dropped 7; count of bases not matched to a gene: 7. The CDR3 loop reads CASRPTGGREQYF. CDR3 DNA sequence: TGTGCCAGCAGACCGACAGGGGGAAGGGAGCAGTACTTC.

The genes are TRBV6-5 and TRBJ1-1, with TRBD1 as a possible D gene (6 bases). The CDR3 has 14 residues. CDR1 is MNHEY, CDR2 SVGAGI, per germline. Between the trimmed V and J ends, which lost 4 bases and 2 bases, there was a span of 11 bases. The CDR3 nucleotides are TGTGCCAGCAGTTCCTTCAGGGGTAACACTGAAGCTTTCTTT. Residues: CASSSFRGNTEAFF.

This sequence joins TRBV30 and TRBJ1-3; 7 bases line up with TRBD1. This CDR3 has 14 residues. From germline, CDR1 is GTSNPN and CDR2 SVGIG (reference sequence). Trimming at V came to 4 bases and at J to 4 bases, leaving 7 bases not matched to a gene. CDR3 sequence reads: CAWIKGAGGNTIYF. Here the CDR3 DNA reads TGTGCCTGGATTAAGGGGGCTGGAGGAAACACCATATATTTT.

V and J are TRBV5-1 and TRBJ2-3, with D possibly TRBD1 on 5 matching bases. V was cut by 7 bases and J by 2 bases, with 17 bases left in between. Germline CDR1 SGHRS, CDR2 YFSETQ. The CDR3 contains 15 residues. The chain's CDR3 is CASSDQGPSTDTQYF. CDR3 nucleotides: TGCGCCAGCTCCGACCAGGGTCCCTCCACAGATACGCAGTATTTT.

In this sample, this clone turned up a few times. The chain uses TRBV29-1 and TRBJ1-2; TRBD1 is a possible D gene (5 bases). V lost 0 bases, J lost 5 bases, and 10 bases lay in between. The germline V gene has CDR1 SQVTM and CDR2 ANQGSEA. The CDR3 has 13 amino acids. The CDR3, as DNA: TGCAGCGTTGAAGACAGGGTCCGATATGGCTACACCTTC. This translates into CSVEDRVRYGYTF.

The rearrangement joins TRBV28 to TRBJ1-6; D gene ambiguous. Per the germline V gene, CDR1 is MDHEN and CDR2 is SYDVKM. V shed 5 bases and J shed 7 bases, with 9 bases lying between them. The CDR3 length is 13 residues. CDR3 sequence (DNA): TGTGCCAGCAGTAACTCAATAAATTCACCCCTCCACTTT. Encoded protein: CASSNSINSPLHF. Using reference TRBV28 and TRBJ1-6 for the parts outside the CDR3, the full variable domain is DVKVTQSSRYLVKRTGEKVFLECVQDMDHENMFWYRQDPGLGLRLIYFSYDVKMKEKGDIPEGYSVSREKKERFSLILESASTNQTSMYLCASSNSINSPLHFGNGTRLTVT.

The chain employs TRBV2 and TRBJ1-4; 7 bases fit TRBD1. Per the germline V gene, CDR1 is SNHLY and CDR2 is FYNNEI. The ends lost 6 bases at V and 8 bases at J; junction bases unmatched: 9. The CDR3 is 14 amino acids. CDR3: CASRRQGHQEKLFF. The CDR3 DNA is TGTGCCAGCAGAAGACAGGGACATCAGGAAAAACTGTTTTTT.